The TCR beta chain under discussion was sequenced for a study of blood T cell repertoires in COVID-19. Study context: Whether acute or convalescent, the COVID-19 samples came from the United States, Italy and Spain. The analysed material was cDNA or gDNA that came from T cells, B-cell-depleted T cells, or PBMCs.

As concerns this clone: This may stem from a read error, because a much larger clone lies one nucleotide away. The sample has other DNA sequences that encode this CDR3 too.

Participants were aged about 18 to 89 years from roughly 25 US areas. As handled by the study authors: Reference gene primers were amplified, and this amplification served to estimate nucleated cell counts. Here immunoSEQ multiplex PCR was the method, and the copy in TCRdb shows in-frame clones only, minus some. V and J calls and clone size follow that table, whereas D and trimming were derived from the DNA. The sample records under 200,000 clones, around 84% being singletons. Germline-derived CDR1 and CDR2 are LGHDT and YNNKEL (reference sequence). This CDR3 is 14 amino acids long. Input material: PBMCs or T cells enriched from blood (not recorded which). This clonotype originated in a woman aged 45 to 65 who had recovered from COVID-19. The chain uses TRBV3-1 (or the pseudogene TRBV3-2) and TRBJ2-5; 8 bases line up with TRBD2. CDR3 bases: TGTGCCCGCAGCCACGGGAGGGGGGGGCAGACCCAGTACTTC. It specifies CARSHGRGGQTQYF.